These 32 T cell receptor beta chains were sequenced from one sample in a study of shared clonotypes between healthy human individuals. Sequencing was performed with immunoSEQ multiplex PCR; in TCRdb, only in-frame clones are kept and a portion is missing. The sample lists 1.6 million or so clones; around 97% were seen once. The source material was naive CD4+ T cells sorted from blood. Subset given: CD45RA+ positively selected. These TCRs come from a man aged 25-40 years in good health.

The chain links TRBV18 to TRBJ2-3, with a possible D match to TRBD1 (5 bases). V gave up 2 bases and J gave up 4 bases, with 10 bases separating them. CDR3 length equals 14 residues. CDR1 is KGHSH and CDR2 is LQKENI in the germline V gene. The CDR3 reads CASSPLSRADTQYF. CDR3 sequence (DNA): TGTGCCAGCTCACCATTGTCCAGGGCAGATACGCAGTATTTT.

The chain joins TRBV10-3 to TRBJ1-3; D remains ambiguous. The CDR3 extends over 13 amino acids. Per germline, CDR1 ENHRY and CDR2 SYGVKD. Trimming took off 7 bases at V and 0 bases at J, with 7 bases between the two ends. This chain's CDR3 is CAITGVSGNTIYF. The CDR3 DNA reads TGTGCCATCACGGGAGTCTCTGGAAACACCATATATTTT.

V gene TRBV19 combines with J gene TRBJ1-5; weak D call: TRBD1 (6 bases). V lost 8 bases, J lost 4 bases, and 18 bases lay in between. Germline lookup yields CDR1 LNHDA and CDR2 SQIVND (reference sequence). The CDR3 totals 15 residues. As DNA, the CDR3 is TGTGCCAGTCTAGCGCGTGGGGGGACAAATCAGCCCCAGCATTTT. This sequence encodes CASLARGGTNQPQHF.

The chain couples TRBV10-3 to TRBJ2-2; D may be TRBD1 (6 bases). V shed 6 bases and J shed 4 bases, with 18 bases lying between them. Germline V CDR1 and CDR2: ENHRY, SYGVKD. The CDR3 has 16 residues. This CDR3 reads CAIRDLDRASTGELFF. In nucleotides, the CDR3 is TGTGCCATCAGGGACTTGGACAGAGCGAGCACCGGGGAGCTGTTTTTT.

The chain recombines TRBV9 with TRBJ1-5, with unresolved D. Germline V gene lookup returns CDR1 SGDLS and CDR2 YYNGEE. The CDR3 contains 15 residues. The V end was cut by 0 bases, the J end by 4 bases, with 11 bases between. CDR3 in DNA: TGTGCCAGCAGCGTAGAGGGAAGGCAGAATCAGCCCCAGCATTTT. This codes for CASSVEGRQNQPQHF.

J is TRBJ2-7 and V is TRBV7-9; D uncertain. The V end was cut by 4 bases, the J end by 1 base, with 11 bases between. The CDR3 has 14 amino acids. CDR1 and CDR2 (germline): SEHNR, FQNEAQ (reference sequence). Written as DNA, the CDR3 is TGTGCCAGCAGCTGGACGGCAGGTTCCTACGAGCAGTACTTC. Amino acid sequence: CASSWTAGSYEQYF.

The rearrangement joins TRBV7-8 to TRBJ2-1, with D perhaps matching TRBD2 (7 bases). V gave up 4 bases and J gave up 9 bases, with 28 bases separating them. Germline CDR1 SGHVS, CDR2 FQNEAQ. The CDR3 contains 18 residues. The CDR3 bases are TGTGCCAGCAGCTCAACAACAAAGCTTAGCGGAGGGGGGGGTGAGCAGTTCTTC. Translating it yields CASSSTTKLSGGGGEQFF. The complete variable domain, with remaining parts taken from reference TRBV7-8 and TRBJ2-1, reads GAGVSQSPRYKVAKRGQDVALRCDPISGHVSLFWYQQALGQGPEFLTYFQNEAQLDKSGLPSDRFFAERPEGSVSTLKIQRTQQEDSAVYLCASSSTTKLSGGGGEQFFGPGTRLTVL.

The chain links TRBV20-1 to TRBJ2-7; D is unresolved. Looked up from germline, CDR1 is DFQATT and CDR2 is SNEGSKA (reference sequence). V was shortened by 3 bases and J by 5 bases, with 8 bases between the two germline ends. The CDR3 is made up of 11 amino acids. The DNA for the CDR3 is TGCAGTGCTAGTAATGATCACGAGCAGTACTTC. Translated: CSASNDHEQYF.

CDR3 bases: TGTGCCAGTGGAATCGGGCGGTCCGATGGATTGGAGCAGTACTTC. Translated, it gives CASGIGRSDGLEQYF. This chain connects TRBV5-4 to TRBJ2-7; unclear D gene. The V end was cut by 8 bases, the J end by 7 bases, with 25 bases between. This CDR3 region has 15 residues. Germline assignment: CDR1 SGHNT and CDR2 YYREEE (reference sequence).

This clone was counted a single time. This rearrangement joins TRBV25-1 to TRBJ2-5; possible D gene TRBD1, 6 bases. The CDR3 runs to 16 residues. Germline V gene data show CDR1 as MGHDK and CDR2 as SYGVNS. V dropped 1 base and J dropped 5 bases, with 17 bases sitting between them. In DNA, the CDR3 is TGTGCCAGCAGTGAATTTGAGGGAACAGGGCGGGAGACCCAGTACTTC. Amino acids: CASSEFEGTGRETQYF.

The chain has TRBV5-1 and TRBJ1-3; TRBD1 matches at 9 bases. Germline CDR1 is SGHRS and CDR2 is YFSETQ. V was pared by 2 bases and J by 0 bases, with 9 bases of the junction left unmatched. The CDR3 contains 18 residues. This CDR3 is CASSFRPDRGVSGNTIYF. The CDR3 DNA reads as TGCGCCAGCAGCTTCCGTCCCGACAGGGGGGTCTCTGGAAACACCATATATTTT. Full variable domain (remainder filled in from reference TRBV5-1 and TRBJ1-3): KAGVTQTPRYLIKTRGQQVTLSCSPISGHRSVSWYQQTPGQGLQFLFEYFSETQRNKGNFPGRFSGRQFSNSRSEMNVSTLELGDSALYLCASSFRPDRGVSGNTIYFGEGSWLTVV.

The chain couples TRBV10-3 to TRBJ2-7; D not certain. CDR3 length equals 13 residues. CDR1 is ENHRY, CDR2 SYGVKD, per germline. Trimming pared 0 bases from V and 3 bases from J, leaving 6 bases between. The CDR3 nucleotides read TGTGCCATCAGTGAGTCAGAGTTCTACGAGCAGTACTTC. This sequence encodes CAISESEFYEQYF.

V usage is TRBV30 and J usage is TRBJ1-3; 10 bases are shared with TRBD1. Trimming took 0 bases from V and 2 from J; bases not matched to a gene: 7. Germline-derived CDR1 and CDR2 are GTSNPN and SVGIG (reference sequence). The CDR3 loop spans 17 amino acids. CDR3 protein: CAWSVLTGGLAGNTIYF. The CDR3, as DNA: TGTGCCTGGAGTGTACTGACAGGGGGCTTGGCTGGAAACACCATATATTTT.

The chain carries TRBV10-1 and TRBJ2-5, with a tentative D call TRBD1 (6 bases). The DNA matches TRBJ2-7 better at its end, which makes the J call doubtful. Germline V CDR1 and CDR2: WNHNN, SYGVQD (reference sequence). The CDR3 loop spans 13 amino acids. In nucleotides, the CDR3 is TGCGCCAGCCAAAGGGGGACCTCCTACGAGCAGTACTTC. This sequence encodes CASQRGTSYEQYF.

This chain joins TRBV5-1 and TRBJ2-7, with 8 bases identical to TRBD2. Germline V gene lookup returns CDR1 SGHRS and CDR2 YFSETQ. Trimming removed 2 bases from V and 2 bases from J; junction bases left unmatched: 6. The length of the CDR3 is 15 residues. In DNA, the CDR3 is TGCGCCAGCAGCTTATCGGGGGGGACCGCCTACGAGCAGTACTTC. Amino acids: CASSLSGGTAYEQYF.

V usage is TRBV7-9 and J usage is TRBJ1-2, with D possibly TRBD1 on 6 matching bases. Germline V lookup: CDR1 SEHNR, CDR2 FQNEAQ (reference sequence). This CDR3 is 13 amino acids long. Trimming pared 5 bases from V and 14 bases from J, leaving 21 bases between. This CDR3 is CASSAVGGGPGTF. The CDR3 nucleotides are TGTGCCAGCAGCGCCGTTGGAGGGGGGCCGGGAACCTTC.

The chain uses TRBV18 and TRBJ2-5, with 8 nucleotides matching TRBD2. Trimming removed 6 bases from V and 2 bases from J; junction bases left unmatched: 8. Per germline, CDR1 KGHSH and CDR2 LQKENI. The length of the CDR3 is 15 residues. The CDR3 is CASSAGLGDQETQYF. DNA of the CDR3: TGTGCCAGCTCGGCGGGACTAGGGGATCAAGAGACCCAGTACTTC. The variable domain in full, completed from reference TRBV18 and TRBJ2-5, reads NAGVMQNPRHLVRRRGQEARLRCSPMKGHSHVYWYRQLPEEGLKFMVYLQKENIIDESGMPKERFSAEFPKEGPSILRIQQVVRGDSAAYFCASSAGLGDQETQYFGPGTRLLVL.

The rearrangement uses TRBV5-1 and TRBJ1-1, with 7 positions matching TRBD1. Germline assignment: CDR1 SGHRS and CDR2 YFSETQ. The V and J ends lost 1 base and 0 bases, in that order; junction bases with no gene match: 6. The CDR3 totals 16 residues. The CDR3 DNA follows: TGCGCCAGCAGCTTGTTGGGGACAGTAATGAACACTGAAGCTTTCTTT. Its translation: CASSLLGTVMNTEAFF.

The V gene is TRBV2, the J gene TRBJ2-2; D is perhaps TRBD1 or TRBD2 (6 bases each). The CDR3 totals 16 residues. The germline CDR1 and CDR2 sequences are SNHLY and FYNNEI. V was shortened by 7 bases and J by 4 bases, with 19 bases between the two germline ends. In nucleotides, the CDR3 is TGTGCCAGCAACCCCTCGGGGGCGCGGAGCACCGGGGAGCTGTTTTTT. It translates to CASNPSGARSTGELFF.

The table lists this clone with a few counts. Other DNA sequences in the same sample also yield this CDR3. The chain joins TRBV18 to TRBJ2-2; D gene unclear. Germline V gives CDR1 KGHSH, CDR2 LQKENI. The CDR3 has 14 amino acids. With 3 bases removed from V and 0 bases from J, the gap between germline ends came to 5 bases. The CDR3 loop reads CASSPPPNTGELFF. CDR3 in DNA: TGTGCCAGCTCACCCCCCCCGAACACCGGGGAGCTGTTTTTT.

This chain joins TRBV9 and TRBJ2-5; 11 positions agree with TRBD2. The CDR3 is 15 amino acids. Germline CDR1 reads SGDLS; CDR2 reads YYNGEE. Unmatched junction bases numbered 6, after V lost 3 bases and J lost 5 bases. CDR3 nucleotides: TGTGCCAGCAGCGCGACTAGCGGGAATTGGGAGACCCAGTACTTC. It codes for CASSATSGNWETQYF. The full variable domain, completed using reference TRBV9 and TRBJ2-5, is DSGVTQTPKHLITATGQRVTLRCSPRSGDLSVYWYQQSLDQGLQFLIQYYNGEERAKGNILERFSAQQFPDLHSELNLSSLELGDSALYFCASSATSGNWETQYFGPGTRLLVL.

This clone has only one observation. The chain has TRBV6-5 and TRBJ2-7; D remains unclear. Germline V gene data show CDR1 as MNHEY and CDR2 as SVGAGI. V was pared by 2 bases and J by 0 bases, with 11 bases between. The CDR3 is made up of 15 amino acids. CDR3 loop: CASSYGRMPSYEQYF. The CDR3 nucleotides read TGTGCCAGCAGTTACGGCAGAATGCCCTCCTACGAGCAGTACTTC.

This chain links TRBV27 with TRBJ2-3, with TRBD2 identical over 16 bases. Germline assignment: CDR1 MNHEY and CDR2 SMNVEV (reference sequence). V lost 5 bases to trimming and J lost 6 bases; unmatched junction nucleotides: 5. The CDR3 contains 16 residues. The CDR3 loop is CASSGTSGRAPDTQYF. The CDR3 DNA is TGTGCCAGCAGTGGGACTAGCGGGAGGGCGCCGGATACGCAGTATTTT.

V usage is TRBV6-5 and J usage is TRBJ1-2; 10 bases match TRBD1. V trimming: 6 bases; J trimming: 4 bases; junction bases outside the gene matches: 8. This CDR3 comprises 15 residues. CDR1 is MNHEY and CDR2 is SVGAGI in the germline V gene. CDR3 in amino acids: CASSPGTGALYGYTF. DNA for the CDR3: TGTGCCAGCAGCCCCGGGACAGGGGCCCTCTATGGCTACACCTTC.

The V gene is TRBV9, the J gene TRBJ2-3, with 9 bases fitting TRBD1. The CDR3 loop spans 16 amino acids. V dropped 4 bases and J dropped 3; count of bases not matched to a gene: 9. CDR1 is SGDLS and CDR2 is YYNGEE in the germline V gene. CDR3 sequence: CASSLPGQGGTDTQYF. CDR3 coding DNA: TGTGCCAGCAGCTTACCGGGACAGGGAGGAACAGATACGCAGTATTTT.

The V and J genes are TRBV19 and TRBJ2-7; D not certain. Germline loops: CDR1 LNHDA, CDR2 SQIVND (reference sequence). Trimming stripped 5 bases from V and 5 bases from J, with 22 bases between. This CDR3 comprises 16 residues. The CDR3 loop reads CASSPVISWRGDEQYF. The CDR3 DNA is TGTGCCAGTAGTCCCGTAATAAGCTGGAGAGGCGACGAGCAGTACTTC.

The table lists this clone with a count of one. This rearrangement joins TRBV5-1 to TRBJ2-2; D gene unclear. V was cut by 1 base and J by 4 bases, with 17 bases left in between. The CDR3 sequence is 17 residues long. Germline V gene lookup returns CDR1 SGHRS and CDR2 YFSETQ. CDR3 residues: CASSLSSATASTGELFF. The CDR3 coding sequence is TGCGCCAGCAGCTTGTCGTCGGCCACCGCGAGCACCGGGGAGCTGTTTTTT.

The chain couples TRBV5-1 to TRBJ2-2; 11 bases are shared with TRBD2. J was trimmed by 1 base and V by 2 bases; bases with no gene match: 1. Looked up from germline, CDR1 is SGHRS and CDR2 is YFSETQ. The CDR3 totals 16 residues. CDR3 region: CASSLLAGVNTGELFF. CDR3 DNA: TGCGCCAGCAGCTTACTAGCGGGAGTGAACACCGGGGAGCTGTTTTTT.

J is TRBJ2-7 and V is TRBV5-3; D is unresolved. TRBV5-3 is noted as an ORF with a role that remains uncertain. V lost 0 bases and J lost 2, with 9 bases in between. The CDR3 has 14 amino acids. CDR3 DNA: TGTGCCAGAAGCTTGGCCGGGCGCACCTACGAGCAGTACTTC. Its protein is CARSLAGRTYEQYF.

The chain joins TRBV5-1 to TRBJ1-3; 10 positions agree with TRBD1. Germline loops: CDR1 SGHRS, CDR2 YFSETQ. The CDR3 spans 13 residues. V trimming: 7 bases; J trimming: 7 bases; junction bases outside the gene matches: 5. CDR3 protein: CASALTGGNTIYF. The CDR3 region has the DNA TGCGCCAGCGCCCTGACAGGGGGCAACACCATATATTTT. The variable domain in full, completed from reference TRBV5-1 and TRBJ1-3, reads KAGVTQTPRYLIKTRGQQVTLSCSPISGHRSVSWYQQTPGQGLQFLFEYFSETQRNKGNFPGRFSGRQFSNSRSEMNVSTLELGDSALYLCASALTGGNTIYFGEGSWLTVV.

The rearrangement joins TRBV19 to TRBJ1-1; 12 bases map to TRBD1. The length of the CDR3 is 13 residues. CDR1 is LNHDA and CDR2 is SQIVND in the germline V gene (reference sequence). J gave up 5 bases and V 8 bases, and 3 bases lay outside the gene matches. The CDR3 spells CASGDRGLTEAFF. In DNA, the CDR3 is TGTGCCAGTGGGGACAGGGGGCTGACTGAAGCTTTCTTT.

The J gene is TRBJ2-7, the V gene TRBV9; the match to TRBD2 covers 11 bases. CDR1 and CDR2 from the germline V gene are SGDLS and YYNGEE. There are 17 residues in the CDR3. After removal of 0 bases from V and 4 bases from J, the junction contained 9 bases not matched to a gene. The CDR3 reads CASSVGLAGGSEYEQYF. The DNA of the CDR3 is TGTGCCAGCAGCGTAGGGCTAGCGGGAGGTTCAGAGTACGAGCAGTACTTC.